This TCR beta chain stems from a study of T cell responses to AZD1222 COVID-19 vaccine. The CDR3 extends over 16 amino acids. V was clipped by 7 bases and J by 6 bases; unmatched bases: 12. Germline V gene data show CDR1 as SGHRS and CDR2 as YFSETQ. Produced via immunoSEQ multiplex PCR; TCRdb's table is partial and in-frame only. The sample lists roughly 150,000 clones, approximately 91% occurring once. This clonotype originated in an adult who received the AZD1222 COVID-19 vaccine. The chain has TRBV5-1 and TRBJ2-1; 11 bases fit TRBD2. The source material was peripheral blood, sampled 28 days after the second AZD1222 dose. CDR3 sequence reads: CASSTNPLAGGNEQFF. DNA for the CDR3: TGCGCCAGCTCTACCAACCCCCTAGCGGGGGGCAATGAGCAGTTCTTC.